The 21 T cell receptor beta chains presented below share a single source sample, sequenced in a study of early T cells in non-severe SARS-CoV-2 infection. TCRdb re-called the 5' RACE reads with MiXCR, one entry per CDR3 protein. Among about 81,000 distinct CDR3 sequences listed, 5.5% to 7.5% were seen once. Sample: whole blood. These receptors came from an adult who was a healthcare worker with PCR-confirmed SARS-CoV-2 infection or an uninfected control (not recorded which).

This clonotype was observed at least ten times. V is TRBV5-1 and J is TRBJ2-7, with TRBD2 as a possible D gene (6 bases). Germline assignment: CDR1 SGHRS and CDR2 YFSETQ. The CDR3 is 15 residues long. Trimming left V 2 bases short and J 0 bases short, with 12 bases between. The CDR3 loop reads CASSFGRPDSYEQYF. CDR3 coding DNA: TGCGCCAGCAGCTTCGGGAGACCCGACTCCTACGAGCAGTACTTC. The full variable domain, completed using reference TRBV5-1 and TRBJ2-7, is KAGVTQTPRYLIKTRGQQVTLSCSPISGHRSVSWYQQTPGQGLQFLFEYFSETQRNKGNFPGRFSGRQFSNSRSEMNVSTLELGDSALYLCASSFGRPDSYEQYFGPGTRLTVT.

The chain is built from TRBV4-1 and TRBJ1-1; the D gene is possibly TRBD1 (5 bases). CDR1 is MGHRA, CDR2 YSYEKL, per germline. The CDR3 runs 15 residues. V lost 4 bases and J 3 bases, leaving 15 bases between the germline ends. CDR3 loop: CASSRGEAEDTEAFF. The CDR3 DNA reads as TGCGCCAGCAGCCGAGGGGAAGCCGAGGACACTGAAGCTTTCTTT.

J is TRBJ1-5 and V is TRBV28; 7 bases agree with TRBD1. Germline-derived CDR1 and CDR2 are MDHEN and SYDVKM. This CDR3 spans 16 amino acids. The V and J ends lost 6 bases and 0 bases, in that order; junction bases with no gene match: 8. The CDR3 DNA follows: TGTGCCAGCAGGCCCCGCGGGACAGCTAGCAATCAGCCCCAGCATTTT. Its translation: CASRPRGTASNQPQHF.

The gene calls are TRBV29-1 and TRBJ2-7, with 12 bases matching TRBD1. The CDR3 runs to 14 residues. The V and J ends lost 6 bases and 6 bases, in that order; junction bases with no gene match: 9. Germline CDR1 and CDR2: SQVTM and ANQGSEA. DNA for the CDR3: TGCAGCGTCGCGACCGGGACAGGGGGCTCCGAGCAGTACTTC. Translated: CSVATGTGGSEQYF.

By share of the sample, this clonotype is medium-sized. V is TRBV3-1 and J is TRBJ2-1, with TRBD1 matching 9 bases. The CDR3 is 15 residues long. CDR1 is LGHDT and CDR2 is YNNKEL in the germline V gene (reference sequence). With V trimmed by 4 bases and J by 2 bases, 3 bases remained unmatched. The CDR3: CASSLDRGAYNEQFF. CDR3 coding DNA: TGTGCCAGCAGCCTGGACAGGGGAGCCTACAATGAGCAGTTCTTC.

This clonotype was detected only a few times. V gene TRBV5-1 combines with J gene TRBJ2-2; tentatively, D is TRBD1 (5 bases). CDR1 and CDR2 from the germline V gene are SGHRS and YFSETQ. The CDR3 length is 15 residues. Trimming stripped 5 bases from V and 1 base from J, with 12 bases between. The CDR3 coding sequence is TGCGCCAGCAGACTTACAGACAGGAACACCGGGGAGCTGTTTTTT. Translation: CASRLTDRNTGELFF.

CDR3 nucleotides: TGTGCCAGCAGTGGTGGACAGGGGGTTAAAGAAAAACTGTTTTTT. Encoded protein: CASSGGQGVKEKLFF. The chain joins TRBV6-1 to TRBJ1-4, with 10 positions matching TRBD1. CDR1 and CDR2 (germline): MNHNS, SASEGT. The CDR3 loop spans 15 amino acids. V trimming: 4 bases; J trimming: 8 bases; junction bases outside the gene matches: 7.

This clonotype came up a few times. The chain couples TRBV6-2 or TRBV6-3 to TRBJ2-1; 11 bases are shared with TRBD2. This CDR3 spans 15 amino acids. Germline V gene lookup returns CDR1 MNHEY and CDR2 SVGEGT. Germline trimming cut 5 bases from V and 5 bases from J; bases unmatched to any gene: 5. The CDR3: CASSPGTSGNNEQFF. The DNA for the CDR3 is TGTGCCAGCAGTCCCGGGACTAGCGGAAACAATGAGCAGTTCTTC.

There are a few counts of this clonotype. V gene TRBV20-1 combines with J gene TRBJ2-7; 7 bases match TRBD2. CDR1 and CDR2 from the germline V gene are DFQATT and SNEGSKA (reference sequence). CDR3 size: 13 residues. The V segment lost 6 bases and the J segment 4 bases; nucleotides outside the gene matches: 9. In DNA, the CDR3 is TGCAGTGCCGGCGGGACTACAGATTACGAGCAGTACTTC. Translated: CSAGGTTDYEQYF.

This clonotype occurred many times. The CDR3 is CASSVGAGPNTEAFF. In DNA, the CDR3 is TGTGCCAGCAGCGTAGGGGCAGGACCGAACACTGAAGCTTTCTTT. This chain uses TRBV9 with TRBJ1-1; no definite D call. With 0 bases removed from V and 1 base from J, the gap between germline ends came to 10 bases. The CDR3 loop spans 15 amino acids. Per germline, CDR1 SGDLS and CDR2 YYNGEE.

V gene TRBV27 combines with J gene TRBJ1-2; 7 bases align to TRBD1. Per the germline V gene, CDR1 is MNHEY and CDR2 is SMNVEV (reference sequence). The CDR3 consists of 15 residues. V lost 5 bases, J lost 5 bases, and 11 bases stayed unmatched. The CDR3 loop is CASSPYTTGEYGYTF. CDR3 DNA sequence: TGTGCCAGCAGTCCTTACACCACAGGGGAATATGGCTACACCTTC.

This clonotype has just a few counts. The chain employs TRBV2 and TRBJ2-1, with D possibly matching TRBD1 (5 bases). Trimming shortened V by 7 bases and J by 3 bases, and 10 bases separated the two germline ends. The CDR3 has 13 amino acids. Germline V gene sequence: CDR1 SNHLY, CDR2 FYNNEI. CDR3 nucleotide sequence: TGTGCCAGCAAAGGCAGGGTCTACAATGAGCAGTTCTTC. Encoded protein: CASKGRVYNEQFF.

The chain couples TRBV28 to TRBJ1-4; 7 positions agree with TRBD1. The CDR3 length is 14 residues. From germline, CDR1 is MDHEN and CDR2 SYDVKM. V dropped 8 bases and J dropped 8; count of bases not matched to a gene: 11. The CDR3 reads CASGAPGQSEKLFF. CDR3 bases: TGTGCCAGCGGGGCCCCGGGACAGAGCGAAAAACTGTTTTTT.

This rearrangement joins TRBV18 to TRBJ1-2, with D perhaps matching TRBD1 (6 bases). Germline CDR1 and CDR2: KGHSH and LQKENI. The CDR3 length is 15 residues. Trimming removed 2 bases at V and 3 bases at J, with 13 bases between. This CDR3 reads CASSPVTGRDYGYTF. DNA for the CDR3: TGTGCCAGCTCACCAGTAACAGGGAGGGACTATGGCTACACCTTC. The full variable domain, rest sourced from reference TRBV18 and TRBJ1-2, is NAGVMQNPRHLVRRRGQEARLRCSPMKGHSHVYWYRQLPEEGLKFMVYLQKENIIDESGMPKERFSAEFPKEGPSILRIQQVVRGDSAAYFCASSPVTGRDYGYTFGSGTRLTVV.

This clonotype appeared a few times. The rearrangement uses TRBV6-5 and TRBJ1-1; D might be TRBD1 (5 bases). V was cut by 4 bases and J by 1 base, with 16 bases left in between. CDR3 length equals 16 residues. The germline V gene encodes CDR1 MNHEY and CDR2 SVGAGI. CDR3 in amino acids: CASSWSGFQGNTEAFF. The CDR3 DNA is TGTGCCAGCAGTTGGAGTGGATTCCAGGGGAACACTGAAGCTTTCTTT.

In this sample, this clonotype turned up many times. The CDR3 here is CASSGDGGNEQYF. CDR3 coding DNA: TGTGCCAGCTCAGGAGATGGGGGCAACGAGCAGTACTTC. J is TRBJ2-7 and V is TRBV18; D might be TRBD1 (6 bases). Germline V lookup: CDR1 KGHSH, CDR2 LQKENI. The V and J ends lost 5 bases and 5 bases respectively, with 13 bases between them. This CDR3 is built from 13 residues. Looking up the rest from reference TRBV18 and TRBJ2-7 gives the full variable domain: NAGVMQNPRHLVRRRGQEARLRCSPMKGHSHVYWYRQLPEEGLKFMVYLQKENIIDESGMPKERFSAEFPKEGPSILRIQQVVRGDSAAYFCASSGDGGNEQYFGPGTRLTVT.

The genes are TRBV24-1 and TRBJ2-1; D may be TRBD2 (5 bases). Trimming removed 7 bases at V and 7 bases at J, with 19 bases between. The length of the CDR3 is 15 residues. Germline CDR1 reads KGHDR; CDR2 reads SFDVKD. The CDR3 nucleotides read TGTGCCACCAGGTCGAAAGCGGACCCGGGGAATGAGCAGTTCTTC. It codes for CATRSKADPGNEQFF.

Ten or more counts support this clonotype. This chain links TRBV3-1 with TRBJ2-2; the match to TRBD1 covers 8 bases. The CDR3 has 15 amino acids. Germline CDR1 and CDR2: LGHDT and YNNKEL (reference sequence). The V and J ends lost 4 bases and 0 bases, in that order; junction bases with no gene match: 1. The DNA for the CDR3 is TGTGCCAGCAGCCGGACAGGGACGAACACCGGGGAGCTGTTTTTT. It yields the protein CASSRTGTNTGELFF.

This clonotype has more than one count but fewer than ten. The V gene is TRBV29-1, the J gene TRBJ2-5; TRBD2 matches at 11 bases. Germline V gives CDR1 SQVTM, CDR2 ANQGSEA. V was pared by 6 bases and J by 5 bases, with 14 bases of the junction left unmatched. This CDR3 contains 16 residues. CDR3 DNA sequence: TGCAGCGTCCCAAGCTCTCTAGCGGGAGGAACGGAGACCCAGTACTTC. Translation gives CSVPSSLAGGTETQYF. The whole variable domain, remainder taken from reference TRBV29-1 and TRBJ2-5, is SAVISQKPSRDICQRGTSLTIQCQVDSQVTMMFWYRQQPGQSLTLIATANQGSEATYESGFVIDKFPISRPNLTFSTLTVSNMSPEDSSIYLCSVPSSLAGGTETQYFGPGTRLLVL.

This clonotype was seen a handful of times. This chain links TRBV7-9 with TRBJ2-7, with TRBD1 as a possible D gene (6 bases). The V end was cut by 3 bases, the J end by 3 bases, with 12 bases between. The germline V gene has CDR1 SEHNR and CDR2 FQNEAQ (reference sequence). The CDR3 totals 14 residues. The CDR3, as DNA: TGTGCCAGCAGCTTCCCACAGGGTAGCTACGAGCAGTACTTC. It yields the protein CASSFPQGSYEQYF.

This clonotype has a count of ten or more. CDR3 sequence reads: CASSFGTTNEKLFF. DNA for the CDR3: TGCGCCAGCAGCTTCGGGACAACTAATGAAAAACTGTTTTTT. The rearrangement links TRBV5-1 to TRBJ1-4; D not certain. The germline V and J ends were trimmed by 2 bases and 0 bases, with 5 bases remaining between them. The germline gives CDR1 SGHRS, CDR2 YFSETQ. The CDR3 extends over 14 amino acids. Variable domain in full (rest from reference TRBV5-1 and TRBJ1-4): KAGVTQTPRYLIKTRGQQVTLSCSPISGHRSVSWYQQTPGQGLQFLFEYFSETQRNKGNFPGRFSGRQFSNSRSEMNVSTLELGDSALYLCASSFGTTNEKLFFGSGTQLSVL.